These 17 T cell receptor beta chains were sequenced from one sample in a study of control samples from healthy donors and cancer patients. Produced via immunoSEQ multiplex PCR; TCRdb's table is partial and in-frame only. Of about 140,000 clones in the sample, 80% to 95% were seen once. The sequenced sample consisted of blood. All receptors come from a man under 40 in good health.

The chain is built from TRBV4-1 and TRBJ1-2; D uncertain. This CDR3 contains 14 residues. Germline V gives CDR1 MGHRA, CDR2 YSYEKL. Trimming removed 0 bases from V and 4 bases from J, with 9 bases in between. CDR3: CASSQDLNVYGYTF. The CDR3 bases are TGCGCCAGCAGCCAAGATCTGAACGTCTATGGCTACACCTTC.

In this sample, this clone turned up once. This chain links TRBV9 with TRBJ2-2; 10 nucleotides line up with TRBD1. The CDR3 contains 16 residues. Germline-derived CDR1 and CDR2 are SGDLS and YYNGEE. The J segment lost 4 bases and the V segment lost 4 bases, leaving 7 bases of the junction unmatched. The CDR3 DNA reads as TGTGCCAGCAGCCCGAGGACAGGGGGGTCCACCGGGGAGCTGTTTTTT. Encoded protein: CASSPRTGGSTGELFF.

The count of this clone is one. The J gene is TRBJ1-5, the V gene TRBV6-5, with D possibly matching TRBD1 (5 bases). Trimming left V 7 bases short and J 0 bases short, with 10 bases between. CDR3 length equals 14 residues. Looked up from germline, CDR1 is MNHEY and CDR2 is SVGAGI. The CDR3 sequence: CASNRQYSNQPQHF. Written as DNA, the CDR3 is TGTGCCAGCAATCGACAGTATAGCAATCAGCCCCAGCATTTT.

The chain couples TRBV3-1 (or the pseudogene TRBV3-2) to TRBJ1-1; D unclear. Germline CDR1 LGHDT, CDR2 YNNKEL (reference sequence). Trimming pared 1 base from V and 5 bases from J, leaving 5 bases between. CDR3 length equals 12 residues. CDR3: CASSQGFTEAFF. The CDR3 DNA follows: TGTGCCAGCAGCCAAGGTTTTACTGAAGCTTTCTTT.

V and J are TRBV28 and TRBJ2-5; TRBD2 matches 15 bases. The CDR3 sequence is 19 residues long. V was clipped by 3 bases and J by 2 bases; unmatched bases: 10. In germline, CDR1 is MDHEN, CDR2 SYDVKM. CDR3 residues: CASSFGWTSGRVKQETQYF. CDR3 DNA: TGTGCCAGCAGTTTTGGGTGGACTAGCGGGAGGGTCAAACAAGAGACCCAGTACTTC.

This clone has just a few counts. The chain employs TRBV9 and TRBJ2-5; D is ambiguous. The CDR3 is 15 residues long. The V end was cut by 0 bases, the J end by 4 bases, with 13 bases between. From germline, CDR1 is SGDLS and CDR2 YYNGEE. CDR3 nucleotide sequence: TGTGCCAGCAGCGTAGCCGTCTCATTAGGAGAGACCCAGTACTTC. Translating it yields CASSVAVSLGETQYF.

The genes are TRBV7-2 and TRBJ2-7, with D perhaps TRBD2 (5 bases). Per the germline V gene, CDR1 is SGHTA and CDR2 is FQGNSA. Deletions cut 1 base from V and 7 bases from J, with 14 bases between. This CDR3 has 14 amino acids. The CDR3 nucleotides read TGTGCCAGCAGCTTAGGACGGGGAGCGCGGGAGCAGTACTTC. Translating it yields CASSLGRGAREQYF.

The genes are TRBV3-1 (or the pseudogene TRBV3-2) and TRBJ2-7; D is ambiguous. V shed 0 bases and J shed 6 bases, with 15 bases lying between them. Germline assignment: CDR1 LGHDT and CDR2 YNNKEL (reference sequence). This CDR3 has 15 residues. In DNA form, the CDR3 reads TGTGCCAGCAGCCAAGACGAGAAAAGGGCCGTCGAGCAGTACTTC. Translation: CASSQDEKRAVEQYF.

The V gene is TRBV27, the J gene TRBJ1-5; no clear D. The length of the CDR3 is 12 residues. CDR1 and CDR2 from the germline V gene are MNHEY and SMNVEV (reference sequence). V gave up 8 bases and J gave up 1 base, with 6 bases separating them. CDR3 bases: TGTGCCAGCGGAGACAGCAATCAGCCCCAGCATTTT. This codes for CASGDSNQPQHF.

This chain's CDR3 is CASSVGLLGQPQHF. CDR3 bases: TGTGCCAGCAGCGTAGGACTCCTTGGACAGCCCCAGCATTTT. V is TRBV9 and J is TRBJ1-5; D is uncertain. The CDR3 sequence is 14 residues long. CDR1 and CDR2 from the germline V gene are SGDLS and YYNGEE. V lost 0 bases to trimming and J lost 7 bases, with 11 bases between them. The full variable domain, rest sourced from reference TRBV9 and TRBJ1-5, is DSGVTQTPKHLITATGQRVTLRCSPRSGDLSVYWYQQSLDQGLQFLIQYYNGEERAKGNILERFSAQQFPDLHSELNLSSLELGDSALYFCASSVGLLGQPQHFGDGTRLSIL.

The chain carries TRBV30 and TRBJ1-6; D is unclear. The CDR3 sequence is 15 residues long. Trimming took 4 bases from V and 0 from J, leaving 10 bases between them. Germline-derived CDR1 and CDR2 are GTSNPN and SVGIG (reference sequence). As DNA, the CDR3 is TGTGCCTGGAAGAGGCAGAGCTCCTATAATTCACCCCTCCACTTT. The encoded protein is CAWKRQSSYNSPLHF.

The gene calls are TRBV23-1 and TRBJ2-3; D possibly corresponds to TRBD1 (5 bases). TRBV23-1 qualifies as an ORF whose function is uncertain. V was pared by 4 bases and J by 1 base, with 15 bases between. This CDR3 comprises 16 residues. DNA for the CDR3: TGCGCCAGCAGTCTTCGGACACCACCCGGCACAGATACGCAGTATTTT. Its protein product is CASSLRTPPGTDTQYF.

The gene calls are TRBV20-1 and TRBJ1-1; no clear D. V gave up 3 bases and J gave up 1 base, with 6 bases separating them. The CDR3 is 12 residues long. Germline CDR1 DFQATT, CDR2 SNEGSKA (reference sequence). The CDR3 loop reads CSASGRNTEAFF. The CDR3 nucleotides are TGCAGTGCTAGTGGGAGGAACACTGAAGCTTTCTTT.

The CDR3 protein is CASSYLYRSYEQYF. CDR3 sequence (DNA): TGTGCCAGCAGTTATCTGTACCGCTCCTACGAGCAGTACTTC. The J gene is TRBJ2-7, the V gene TRBV6-6; no reliable D call. The germline V gene has CDR1 MNHNY and CDR2 SVGAGI (reference sequence). V lost 3 bases to trimming and J lost 0 bases, with 9 bases between them. The length of the CDR3 is 14 residues.

The CDR3 nucleotides are TGTGCCAGTAGTATACTGGGAGAGACCAAATCTTATGGCTACACCTTC. Residues: CASSILGETKSYGYTF. This chain joins TRBV19 and TRBJ1-2; the D is unclear. The germline CDR1 and CDR2 sequences are LNHDA and SQIVND (reference sequence). V was cut by 2 bases and J by 5 bases, with 18 bases left in between. The CDR3 runs to 16 residues.

The chain joins TRBV6-5 to TRBJ1-4, with TRBD1 matching 7 bases. There are 13 residues in the CDR3. The J segment lost 6 bases and the V segment lost 6 bases, leaving 4 bases of the junction unmatched. CDR1 is MNHEY, CDR2 SVGAGI, per germline. CDR3 amino acids: CASRTGFDEKLFF. The CDR3 region has the DNA TGTGCCAGCAGGACAGGGTTTGATGAAAAACTGTTTTTT.

The J gene is TRBJ2-1, the V gene TRBV7-8, with 12 bases fitting TRBD2. V dropped 2 bases and J dropped 7; count of bases not matched to a gene: 12. The germline gives CDR1 SGHVS, CDR2 FQNEAQ. This CDR3 is built from 18 residues. The CDR3 protein is CASSLWALAGGLGNEQFF. The DNA of the CDR3 is TGTGCCAGCAGCTTATGGGCCCTAGCGGGAGGGCTCGGGAATGAGCAGTTCTTC. The full variable domain, its missing parts supplied by reference TRBV7-8 and TRBJ2-1, is GAGVSQSPRYKVAKRGQDVALRCDPISGHVSLFWYQQALGQGPEFLTYFQNEAQLDKSGLPSDRFFAERPEGSVSTLKIQRTQQEDSAVYLCASSLWALAGGLGNEQFFGPGTRLTVL.